A single sample is the source of the 25 T cell receptor beta chains below, sequenced in a study of T-cell memory formation after mild COVID-19. TCRdb fed the 5' RACE reads into MiXCR, producing one record per CDR3 protein. The sample contains roughly 200,000 distinct CDR3 sequences, 16% of which appear only once. Sequencing was done on a sample of PBMCs or a T cell subset sorted from them (not recorded which). The source of these receptors is an adult woman who had mild COVID-19 (a few samples of this study predate the infection). Cell type and time point are not known.

This clonotype was seen only a few times. The chain combines TRBV7-9 with TRBJ2-7; 8 bases line up with TRBD1. V shed 5 bases and J 0 bases; nucleotides not matched to a gene: 6. The CDR3 has 15 amino acids. The V gene's germline CDR1 is SEHNR and CDR2 FQNEAQ (reference sequence). This CDR3 reads CASSQQGGSSYEQYF. The CDR3 DNA is TGTGCCAGCAGCCAACAGGGGGGAAGCTCCTACGAGCAGTACTTC.

V and J are TRBV24-1 and TRBJ2-3; TRBD2 agrees at 7 bases. The CDR3 totals 17 residues. The ends lost 4 bases at V and 2 bases at J; junction bases unmatched: 11. Germline CDR1 KGHDR, CDR2 SFDVKD. As DNA, the CDR3 is TGTGCCACCAGTGACCCCATTGGGGGGGGTTACACAGATACGCAGTATTTT. Protein: CATSDPIGGGYTDTQYF.

This clonotype appeared a few times. The gene calls are TRBV29-1 and TRBJ1-2; 8 nucleotides align to TRBD1. V shed 1 base and J 4 bases; nucleotides not matched to a gene: 8. This CDR3 contains 15 residues. Germline CDR1 reads SQVTM; CDR2 reads ANQGSEA. The CDR3 coding sequence is TGCAGCGTTGAAGGGACCGACAGGGGATCCTATGGCTACACCTTC. Translated: CSVEGTDRGSYGYTF.

The chain has TRBV7-9 and TRBJ2-7; D not certain. This CDR3 contains 12 residues. CDR1 and CDR2 from the germline V gene are SEHNR and FQNEAQ (reference sequence). Trimming shortened V by 5 bases and J by 4 bases, and 9 bases separated the two germline ends. The CDR3 is CASSGRNYEQYF. Here the CDR3 DNA reads TGTGCCAGCAGCGGCAGAAATTACGAGCAGTACTTC.

To note about this clonotype: Because the CDR3 is missing its conserved closing phenylalanine or tryptophan, this is likely a read error. It is unclear where the CDR3 begins or ends on the DNA, so no DNA is shown, and the CDR3 is as TCRdb lists it. The chain joins TRBV2 to TRBJ1-1; TRBD1 is the table's D call and was not checked against the DNA. CDR1 and CDR2 (germline): SNHLY, FYNNEI. The CDR3 is 13 amino acids long, termini counted. The chain's CDR3 is CASSETGIVTTIE.

The V call is TRBV6-5, the J call TRBJ1-2; no firm D call. The V end was cut by 6 bases, the J end by 7 bases, with 12 bases between. The CDR3 has 12 amino acids. Germline V gene sequence: CDR1 MNHEY, CDR2 SVGAGI. The CDR3 DNA is TGTGCCAGCAGAGACTCTTTATCTGGCTACACCTTC. Protein sequence: CASRDSLSGYTF.

This clonotype was counted only a few times. CDR3 DNA: TGTGCCAGCAGCTCGGCGCGGGTACGGGGTAGAGCTTTCTTT. Translation: CASSSARVRGRAFF. V and J are TRBV5-4 and TRBJ1-1; D remains unclear. From germline, CDR1 is SGHNT and CDR2 YYREEE (reference sequence). Trimming left V 3 bases short and J 10 bases short, with 19 bases between. The CDR3 extends over 14 amino acids.

This chain links TRBV12-3 or TRBV12-4 with TRBJ2-6; TRBD2 might be the D (5 bases). The V gene lost 3 bases and the J gene lost 0 bases, with 9 bases spanning the gap. The CDR3 sequence is 16 residues long. Here the CDR3 DNA reads TGTGCCAGCAGTTTTGCAGGAGGCTCTGGGGCCAACGTCCTGACTTTC. Translation gives CASSFAGGSGANVLTF.

This clonotype was recorded a few times. J is TRBJ2-3 and V is TRBV24-1; D gene ambiguous. The CDR3 consists of 12 residues. The V end was cut by 4 bases, the J end by 2 bases, with 3 bases between. CDR1 and CDR2 from the germline V gene are KGHDR and SFDVKD. CDR3 loop: CATSEYTDTQYF. CDR3 nucleotide sequence: TGTGCCACCAGTGAATACACAGATACGCAGTATTTT.

The chain joins TRBV11-3 to TRBJ2-5, with TRBD2 as a possible D gene (5 bases). CDR1 and CDR2 from the germline V gene are SGHNT and YENEEA. Trimming shortened V by 4 bases and J by 2 bases, and 17 bases separated the two germline ends. The CDR3 runs to 16 residues. CDR3: CASSSRFGVEQETQYF. The CDR3 bases are TGTGCCAGCAGCTCTCGGTTCGGGGTCGAACAAGAGACCCAGTACTTC.

The chain employs TRBV3-1 and TRBJ2-7; 7 bases line up with TRBD1. From germline, CDR1 is LGHDT and CDR2 YNNKEL (reference sequence). With V trimmed by 1 base and J by 0 bases, 3 bases remained unmatched. The CDR3 sequence is 15 residues long. CDR3 protein: CASSQGTGPSYEQYF. CDR3 bases: TGTGCCAGCAGCCAAGGGACAGGACCCTCCTACGAGCAGTACTTC.

This clonotype was observed a few times. The rearrangement joins TRBV5-1 to TRBJ2-5, with D possibly TRBD1 on 6 matching bases. Germline V gene sequence: CDR1 SGHRS, CDR2 YFSETQ. Trimming took off 0 bases at V and 2 bases at J, with 14 bases between the two ends. The CDR3 consists of 16 residues. Written as DNA, the CDR3 is TGCGCCAGCAGCTTGGGGTCGTGGACAGAGCAAGAGACCCAGTACTTC. Translated, it gives CASSLGSWTEQETQYF.

The DNA for the CDR3 is TGTGCCAGCAGTAACAACAGGGATCAGCCCCAGCATTTT. As protein: CASSNNRDQPQHF. This sequence joins TRBV6-5 and TRBJ1-5, with D maybe TRBD1 (6 bases). CDR1 and CDR2 (germline): MNHEY, SVGAGI. Trimming removed 5 bases at V and 5 bases at J, with 10 bases between. This CDR3 is built from 13 residues.

The genes are TRBV5-1 and TRBJ1-4, with 7 nucleotides matching TRBD1. Per germline, CDR1 SGHRS and CDR2 YFSETQ. V dropped 3 bases and J dropped 1; count of bases not matched to a gene: 3. The CDR3 length is 15 residues. As DNA, the CDR3 is TGCGCCAGCAGCTACTACAGGGGAACTAATGAAAAACTGTTTTTT. Encoded protein: CASSYYRGTNEKLFF. Using reference TRBV5-1 and TRBJ1-4 for the parts outside the CDR3, the full variable domain is KAGVTQTPRYLIKTRGQQVTLSCSPISGHRSVSWYQQTPGQGLQFLFEYFSETQRNKGNFPGRFSGRQFSNSRSEMNVSTLELGDSALYLCASSYYRGTNEKLFFGSGTQLSVL.

The chain recombines TRBV5-6 with TRBJ2-5; D not certain. Trimming left V 0 bases short and J 5 bases short, with 8 bases between. CDR1 is SGHDT, CDR2 YYEEEE, per germline. The length of the CDR3 is 13 residues. The CDR3 here is CASSLGRSETQYF. In DNA, the CDR3 is TGTGCCAGCAGCTTGGGACGGTCGGAGACCCAGTACTTC.

The chain links TRBV5-1 to TRBJ2-5; 7 nucleotides align to TRBD2. CDR3 length: 15 amino acids. Germline V gene lookup returns CDR1 SGHRS and CDR2 YFSETQ. The V and J ends lost 9 bases and 3 bases, in that order; junction bases with no gene match: 14. CDR3 bases: TGCGCCACTTCCTACTCCAGGGCGGGAGAAGAGACCCAGTACTTC. This encodes CATSYSRAGEETQYF.

The chain is built from TRBV4-2 and TRBJ2-2, with D maybe TRBD2 (6 bases). Trimming removed 0 bases at V and 4 bases at J, with 12 bases between. The V gene's germline CDR1 is LGHNA and CDR2 YNFKEQ. The CDR3 has 16 residues. The CDR3 loop is CASSQEPGTSTGELFF. In DNA, the CDR3 is TGTGCCAGCAGCCAAGAACCCGGGACTTCCACCGGGGAGCTGTTTTTT.

The chain employs TRBV6-1 and TRBJ1-1; 8 bases map to TRBD1. The CDR3 spans 14 residues. Germline V gene lookup returns CDR1 MNHNS and CDR2 SASEGT. V shed 7 bases and J 1 base; nucleotides not matched to a gene: 5. CDR3 sequence reads: CASKTGTGNTEAFF. CDR3 bases: TGTGCCAGCAAGACCGGGACAGGGAACACTGAAGCTTTCTTT.

The chain links TRBV6-1 to TRBJ1-5; a weak D match, TRBD1 (5 bases). Trimming removed 8 bases from V and 6 bases from J, with 11 bases in between. Germline lookup yields CDR1 MNHNS and CDR2 SASEGT. CDR3 length: 12 residues. CDR3 region: CASQLGVQPQHF. The CDR3 DNA is TGTGCCAGCCAATTGGGGGTTCAGCCCCAGCATTTT.

The rearrangement joins TRBV5-4 to TRBJ1-1; TRBD1 matches at 7 bases. Germline trimming cut 3 bases from V and 9 bases from J; bases unmatched to any gene: 8. The CDR3 sequence is 13 residues long. Germline CDR1 SGHNT, CDR2 YYREEE (reference sequence). Here the CDR3 DNA reads TGTGCCAGCAGCTCGAATGACAGGGAAAAAGCTTTCTTT. This encodes CASSSNDREKAFF.

The chain's CDR3 is CSASGSQGRTEAFF. The CDR3 DNA follows: TGCAGTGCTAGTGGTTCTCAGGGTCGCACTGAAGCTTTCTTT. This sequence joins TRBV20-1 and TRBJ1-1, with D perhaps TRBD1 (5 bases). CDR1 DFQATT and CDR2 SNEGSKA come from the germline V gene (reference sequence). The CDR3 contains 14 residues. Trimming cost V 3 bases and J 4 bases, with 15 bases left between them.

The chain carries TRBV12-3 or TRBV12-4 and TRBJ1-5; no clear D gene. The CDR3 extends over 14 amino acids. V shed 5 bases and J shed 9 bases, with 17 bases lying between them. CDR3 nucleotide sequence: TGTGCCAGCAGTCCAGCCGACGGAGGGAGGCCCCAGCATTTT. The encoded protein is CASSPADGGRPQHF.

The chain carries TRBV5-1 and TRBJ1-1; D unclear. Per germline, CDR1 SGHRS and CDR2 YFSETQ. The CDR3 covers 15 residues. With 4 bases removed from V and 4 bases from J, the gap between germline ends came to 17 bases. The CDR3 region is CASSVGEFVGTEAFF. In nucleotides, the CDR3 is TGCGCCAGCAGCGTAGGAGAGTTTGTGGGCACTGAAGCTTTCTTT.

This clonotype was picked up a small number of times. V and J are TRBV20-1 and TRBJ2-3; 7 nucleotides align to TRBD2. Germline assignment: CDR1 DFQATT and CDR2 SNEGSKA (reference sequence). V lost 3 bases to trimming and J lost 0 bases; unmatched junction nucleotides: 9. The CDR3 consists of 16 residues. The CDR3 reads CSASPLAVASTDTQYF. In DNA, the CDR3 is TGCAGTGCTAGTCCCCTAGCGGTTGCTAGCACAGATACGCAGTATTTT.

This clonotype was seen at least ten times. The genes are TRBV7-6 and TRBJ2-5, with D perhaps TRBD1 (5 bases). The V gene's germline CDR1 is SGHVS and CDR2 FNYEAQ. The CDR3 is 15 residues long. Trimming stripped 1 base from V and 6 bases from J, with 15 bases between. The CDR3: CASSLVSGREKTQYF. The CDR3 DNA sequence: TGTGCCAGCAGCTTAGTTTCCGGCAGGGAAAAGACCCAGTACTTC.